Here is one T cell receptor (beta chain) with its context. Its specificity is unknown. A junction boundary mismatches the germline segment, possibly from a read error. The CDR3 is 13 amino acids. Germline-derived CDR1 and CDR2 are DFQATT and SNEGSKA (reference sequence). This record comes from a study of response to subunit inactivated influenza vaccine. MiXCR was run by TCRdb on the RT-PCR reads, yielding one entry per CDR3 protein. This table has approximately 680,000 distinct CDR3 sequences, about 15% appearing once. Study-wide points: The authors put forward the suggestion that each seasonal influenza vaccination may bring in only a limited number of new T cells.

The receptor comes from a middle-aged man who received an inactivated influenza vaccine. V usage is TRBV20-1 and J usage is TRBJ2-7; 9 nucleotides align to TRBD1. The sample consisted of PBMCs from blood, taken 12 days after vaccination. This CDR3 is CSGGTGNTYEQYF. In nucleotides, the CDR3 is TGCAGTGGGGGGACAGGGAACACCTACGAACAGTACTTC.